This T cell receptor (beta chain) was profiled in a study of cytomegalovirus exposure and HLA in healthy donors. This CDR3 is built from 15 residues. V shed 5 bases, J shed 1 base, and the junction held 4 bases outside the gene matches. Germline V lookup: CDR1 SGHVS, CDR2 FQNEAQ. A note on this clone: As yet, its antigen is unknown.

Findings of the study overall: A later analysis showed HLA-associated TCR beta chains outstripping equally common others in clonal expansion.

The PCR employed 60 Vbeta primers together with 13 Jbeta primers. Profiled with immunoSEQ multiplex PCR; TCRdb holds only in-frame clones, not every one. The sample includes 150,000 or so clones, around 79% of them seen just once. The rearrangement joins TRBV7-8 to TRBJ2-7, with TRBD2 identical over 11 bases. Sequenced: PBMCs. The TCR comes from a female donor in good health and CMV-seronegative. The CDR3 reads CASSKTSGSSYEQYF. Written as DNA, the CDR3 is TGTGCCAGCAGCAAAACTAGCGGGAGTTCCTACGAGCAGTACTTC. The whole variable domain, filled in from reference TRBV7-8 and TRBJ2-7, reads GAGVSQSPRYKVAKRGQDVALRCDPISGHVSLFWYQQALGQGPEFLTYFQNEAQLDKSGLPSDRFFAERPEGSVSTLKIQRTQQEDSAVYLCASSKTSGSSYEQYFGPGTRLTVT.